This T cell receptor beta chain was sequenced for a study of blood T cell repertoires in COVID-19. Germline V CDR1 and CDR2: LNHDA, SQIVND (reference sequence). Trimming cost V 6 bases and J 3 bases; bases outside gene matches: 6. This CDR3 has 15 amino acids. TCRdb's table, derived via immunoSEQ multiplex PCR, lists solely in-frame clones and lacks some. Of more than 110,000 clones listed, 60% to 80% are singletons. This sequence was found in a woman aged 50 to 60 with active or convalescent COVID-19. The specimen was peripheral blood. The rearrangement joins TRBV19 to TRBJ2-1, with TRBD2 matching 9 bases. Here the CDR3 DNA reads TGTGCCAGTAGCTACGCGGGAGGGGTCTACAATGAGCAGTTCTTC. It encodes CASSYAGGVYNEQFF.